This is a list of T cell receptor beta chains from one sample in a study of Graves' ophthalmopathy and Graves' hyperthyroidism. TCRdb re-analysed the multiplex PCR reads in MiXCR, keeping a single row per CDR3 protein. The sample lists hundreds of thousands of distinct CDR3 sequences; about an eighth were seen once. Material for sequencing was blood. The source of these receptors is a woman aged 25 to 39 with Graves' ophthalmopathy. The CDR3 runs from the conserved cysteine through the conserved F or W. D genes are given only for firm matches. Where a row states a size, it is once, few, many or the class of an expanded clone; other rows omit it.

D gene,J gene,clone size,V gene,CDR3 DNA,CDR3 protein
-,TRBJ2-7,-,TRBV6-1,TGTGCCAGCAGCGAAGGGCCGGGGAGCTCCTACGAGCAGTACTTC,CASSEGPGSSYEQYF
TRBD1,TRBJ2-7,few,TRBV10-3,TGTGCCAGTGACAGGGGGCTCTACGAGCAGTACTTC,CASDRGLYEQYF
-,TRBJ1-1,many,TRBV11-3,TGTGCCAGCAGCTTAGAAAGTCCGGGGCTGAACACTGAAGCTTTCTTT,CASSLESPGLNTEAFF
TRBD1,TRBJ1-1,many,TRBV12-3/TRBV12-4,TGTGCCAGCAGTCCCGGGACAGGCCCCGGAGCTTTCTTT,CASSPGTGPGAFF
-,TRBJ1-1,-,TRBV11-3,TGTGCCAGCAGCTCCCCCGGGGGAGGAATTGAAGCTTTCTTT,CASSSPGGGIEAFF
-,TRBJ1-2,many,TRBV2,TGTGCCAGCAGTGATTCGGTCTATGGCTACACCTTC,CASSDSVYGYTF
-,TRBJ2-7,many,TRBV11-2,TGTGCCAGCAGCTTAAAGTTCGAGTTCGAGTTC,CASSLKFEFEF
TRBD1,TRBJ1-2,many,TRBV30,TGTGCCTGGAGTGTACTCCGGGACAGCGCAGGGTATGGCTACACCTTC,CAWSVLRDSAGYGYTF
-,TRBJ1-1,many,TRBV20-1,TGCAGTGCCAGCAGGGACTTCGCTGAAGCTTTCTTT,CSASRDFAEAFF
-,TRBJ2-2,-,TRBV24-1,TGTGCCACCTCTTCACAGAGAAACACCGGGGAGCTGTTTTTT,CATSSQRNTGELFF
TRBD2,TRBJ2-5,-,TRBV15,TGTGCCACCAGCAGAGATGGTACTAGCGGGGGCGAGACCCAGTACTTC,CATSRDGTSGGETQYF
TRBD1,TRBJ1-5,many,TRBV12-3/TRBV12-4,TGTGCCAGCAGGGCAGGGGGTCAGCCCCAGCATTTT,CASRAGGQPQHF
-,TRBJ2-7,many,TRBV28,TGTGCCAGCAACCCCGACAGAGGGGGTCCCTACGAGCAGTACTTC,CASNPDRGGPYEQYF
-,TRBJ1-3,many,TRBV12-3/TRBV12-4,TGTGCCGGTCGCTCTGGAAACACCATATATTTT,CAGRSGNTIYF
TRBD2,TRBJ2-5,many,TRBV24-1,TGTGCCACCAGTGATTTGGGCGGGGGGGCCGCTGAGACCCAGTACTTC,CATSDLGGGAAETQYF
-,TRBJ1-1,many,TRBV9,TGTGCCAGCAGCCGGGCGTTGAACACTGAAGCTTTCTTT,CASSRALNTEAFF
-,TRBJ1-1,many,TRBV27,TGTGCCAGCAGTCCCGACAGAGGGGGGAACACTGAAGCTTTCTTT,CASSPDRGGNTEAFF
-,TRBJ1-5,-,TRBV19,TGTGCCAGTAGTTCCGACAGGAAAAATCAGCCCCAGCATTTT,CASSSDRKNQPQHF
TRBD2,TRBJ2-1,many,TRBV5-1,TGCGCCAGCAGCTGGAGGGTAGCGGGGGACGAGCAGTTCTTC,CASSWRVAGDEQFF
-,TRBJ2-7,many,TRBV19,TGTGCCAGTAGTACCGGGTTTACCTACGAGCAGTACTTC,CASSTGFTYEQYF
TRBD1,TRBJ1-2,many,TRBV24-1,TGTGCCACCAGTGACGCGACAGGGGGGAACTATGGCTACACCTTC,CATSDATGGNYGYTF
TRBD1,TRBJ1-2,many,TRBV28,TGTGCCAGCAGTATCAACAGGGGGGCCTATGGCTACACCTTC,CASSINRGAYGYTF
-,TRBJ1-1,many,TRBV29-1,TGCAGCGTTGAAGAGGGGTTTGGGGCTGAAGCTTTCTTT,CSVEEGFGAEAFF
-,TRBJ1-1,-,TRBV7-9,TGTGCCAGCAGCTTAGTTAGTGACGCGGGAGCTTTCTTT,CASSLVSDAGAFF
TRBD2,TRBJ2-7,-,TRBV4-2,TGTGCCAGCAGCTTAGGAGCGGGAGGGGGGGAGCAGTACTTC,CASSLGAGGGEQYF
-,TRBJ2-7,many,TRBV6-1,TGTGCCAGCAGTCGTACTAGCACCGAGCAGTACTTC,CASSRTSTEQYF
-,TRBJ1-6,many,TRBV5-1,TGCGCCAGCAGCTTGGCAGGGCTATCACCCCTCCACTTT,CASSLAGLSPLHF
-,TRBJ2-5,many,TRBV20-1,TGCAGTGCGCTAGGAACACGAGAGACCCAGTACTTC,CSALGTRETQYF
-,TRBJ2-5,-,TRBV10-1,TGCGCCAGCACCTCGTCGAGAGGGGCTCGGGGGACCCAGTACTTC,CASTSSRGARGTQYF
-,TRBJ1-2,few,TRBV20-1,TGCAGTGCTAGAGCCCCCGAATCTTATGGCTACACCTTC,CSARAPESYGYTF
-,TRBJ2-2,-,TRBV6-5,TGTGCCAGCAGTTCAGGGGCTGGCACCGGGGAGCTGTTTTTT,CASSSGAGTGELFF
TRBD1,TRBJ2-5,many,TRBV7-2,TGTGCCAGCAGCCTTAACAGGGGAACCCAGTACTTC,CASSLNRGTQYF
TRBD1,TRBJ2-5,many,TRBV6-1,TGTGCCAGCAGTGGGGACAGGAACCCTCAAGAGACCCAGTACTTC,CASSGDRNPQETQYF
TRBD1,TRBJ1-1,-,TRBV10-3,TGTGCCATCGGGACAGGGGAGAACACTGAAGCTTTCTTT,CAIGTGENTEAFF
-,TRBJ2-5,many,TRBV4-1,TGCGCCAGCAGCTTAGTGGCAGGAAACTTGGAGACCCAGTACTTC,CASSLVAGNLETQYF